This T cell receptor (beta chain) was sequenced during a study of blood T cell repertoires in COVID-19. The wider study: Samples of COVID-19 (acute and convalescent) were obtained from the United States, Italy and Spain.

Deletions cut 2 bases from V and 2 bases from J, with 11 bases between. The V gene's germline CDR1 is MNHEY and CDR2 SVGEGT. This CDR3 contains 15 residues. Profiling relied on immunoSEQ multiplex PCR, and the TCRdb table lists in-frame clones only, not all of them. Among 59,000 or so clones listed, roughly 93% were seen once. This clone was observed once. The chain joins TRBV6-2 or TRBV6-3 to TRBJ2-3, with D maybe TRBD2 (5 bases). Input material: peripheral blood. The sequence came from a human donor in a cohort sampled during active COVID-19. CDR3 DNA sequence: TGTGCCAGCAGTTACAGGCTAGCCGACACAGATACGCAGTATTTT. It specifies CASSYRLADTDTQYF.